Sequencing of this T cell receptor (beta chain) was carried out in a study of blood T cell repertoires in COVID-19. About the study: Donors in the United States, Italy and Spain gave samples during acute or convalescent COVID-19.

Profiling relied on immunoSEQ multiplex PCR, and the TCRdb table lists in-frame clones only, not all of them. Of tens of thousands of clones listed, roughly four fifths are singletons. V was pared by 5 bases and J by 1 base, with 3 bases of the junction left unmatched. The CDR3 totals 14 residues. Per the germline V gene, CDR1 is SGHNT and CDR2 is YYREEE (reference sequence). This sequence originates from a man between 65 and 85 years old with active COVID-19. This rearrangement joins TRBV5-4 to TRBJ1-1; 9 positions agree with TRBD1. The sample consisted of peripheral blood. The CDR3 DNA reads as TGTGCCAGCAGAGGGGGACAGGGGAACACTGAAGCTTTCTTT. This translates into CASRGGQGNTEAFF.